The 3 T cell receptor beta chains reported below all come from one sample, sequenced in a study of T cells in Graves' hyperthyroidism and ophthalmopathy. RNA transcripts served as the template for amplifying TCR beta CDR3 regions. RT-PCR in the first round (using the HTBI primer set) targeted the TCR CDR3. In TCRdb, the multiplex PCR reads were re-called with MiXCR into one record per CDR3 protein. This table holds about 700,000 distinct CDR3 sequences, 45% found once. Sequenced input: peripheral blood or thyroid tissue (not recorded which). Source of these receptors: an adult man with Graves' disease, either hyperthyroidism or ophthalmopathy (not recorded which).

The gene calls are TRBV7-2 and TRBJ2-2, with D possibly matching TRBD1 (5 bases). The CDR3 has 14 amino acids. CDR1 is SGHTA and CDR2 is FQGNSA in the germline V gene. V lost 6 bases to trimming and J lost 5 bases, with 13 bases between them. CDR3: CASSRVQGTGELFF. CDR3 nucleotides: TGTGCCAGCAGTCGGGTGCAGGGAACCGGGGAGCTGTTTTTT.

This clonotype was observed at least ten times. The rearrangement joins TRBV2 to TRBJ1-1, with D possibly being TRBD1 (6 bases). The CDR3 extends over 16 amino acids. Per the germline V gene, CDR1 is SNHLY and CDR2 is FYNNEI. V dropped 1 base and J dropped 3 bases, with 15 bases sitting between them. CDR3: CASSEGYGGGDTEAFF. The DNA for the CDR3 is TGTGCCAGCAGTGAAGGCTACGGGGGCGGGGACACTGAAGCTTTCTTT.

This rearrangement joins TRBV12-3 or TRBV12-4 to TRBJ1-5; no clear D gene. This CDR3 is 15 amino acids long. Trimming took 4 bases from V and 6 from J, leaving 16 bases between them. CDR3 coding DNA: TGTGCCAGCAGTTACTCGTCAGCGCCTACTCAGCCCCAGCATTTT. This sequence encodes CASSYSSAPTQPQHF.